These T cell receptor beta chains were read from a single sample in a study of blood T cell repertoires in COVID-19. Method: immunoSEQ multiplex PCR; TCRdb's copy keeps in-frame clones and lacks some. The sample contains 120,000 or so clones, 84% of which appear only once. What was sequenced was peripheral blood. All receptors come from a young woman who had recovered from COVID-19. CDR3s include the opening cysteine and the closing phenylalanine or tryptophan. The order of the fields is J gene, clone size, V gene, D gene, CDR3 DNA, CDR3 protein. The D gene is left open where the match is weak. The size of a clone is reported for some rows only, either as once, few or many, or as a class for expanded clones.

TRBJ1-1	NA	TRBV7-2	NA	TGTGCCAGCAGCTCGCCAGGGGAGAACACTGAAGCTTTCTTT	CASSSPGENTEAFF
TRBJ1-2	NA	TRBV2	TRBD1	TGTGCCAGCAGTTCGCAGGGGGCGTACTATGGCTACACCTTC	CASSSQGAYYGYTF
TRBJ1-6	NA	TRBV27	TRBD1	TGTGCCAGCAGCCCTAGAAGGACAGGCGGAAATTCACCCCTCCACTTT	CASSPRRTGGNSPLHF
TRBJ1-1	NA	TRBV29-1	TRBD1	TGCAGCGTTGAGGGACAGGGGAACACTGAAGCTTTCTTT	CSVEGQGNTEAFF
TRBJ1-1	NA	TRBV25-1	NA	TGTGCCAGCAGCCCAACAGCCGGTGAAGCTTTCTTT	CASSPTAGEAFF
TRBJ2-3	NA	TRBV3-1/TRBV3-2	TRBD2	TGTGCCAGCAGCCTCTTACTAGCGGGAGGAGCAGATACGCAGTATTTT	CASSLLLAGGADTQYF
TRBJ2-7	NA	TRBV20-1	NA	TGCAGTGCTAGTGGTCAGGGGGGCAGTTACGAGCAGTACTTC	CSASGQGGSYEQYF
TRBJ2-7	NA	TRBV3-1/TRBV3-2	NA	TGTGCCAGCAGCCAGGGCCTAGACAGTGCCGAGCAGTACTTC	CASSQGLDSAEQYF
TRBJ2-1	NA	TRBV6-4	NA	TGTGCCAGCAGTGCCGGACTAACCAATGAGCAGTTCTTC	CASSAGLTNEQFF
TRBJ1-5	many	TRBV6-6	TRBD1	TGTGCCAGCAGTCAATTCCGGGACAGGGGGCGAATGGGCAATCAGCCCCAGCATTTT	CASSQFRDRGRMGNQPQHF
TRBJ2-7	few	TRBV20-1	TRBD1	TGCAGTGCTAGTAATACAGGGGGCCGCGAGCAGTACTTC	CSASNTGGREQYF